This T cell receptor beta chain emerged from a study of human T cells and chemical hapten exposure. Indicated time point: pre-sensitization, week 0. As to treatment: therapeutic diphenylcyclopropenone sensitization with weekly scalp DPC. TCRdb re-called the RACE reads with MiXCR, one entry per CDR3 protein. Counted here are more than 250,000 distinct CDR3 sequences, approximately 7.5% occurring once; the ten biggest clones make up roughly 1.2%. This clonotype was recorded many times. This TCR was recovered from a man between 18 and 35 years old with alopecia areata. Some clones in this sample may be carry-over from other donors' samples. Source: whole blood, taken in connection with sensitization to the hapten diphenylcyclopropenone (DPC).

The CDR3 reads CSASPAGDSGELFF. CDR3 DNA: TGCAGTGCTAGCCCCGCGGGGGATTCCGGGGAGCTGTTTTTT. The chain carries TRBV20-1 and TRBJ2-2; 7 bases are a match to TRBD2. Trimming removed 3 bases from V and 6 bases from J; junction bases left unmatched: 7. Germline lookup yields CDR1 DFQATT and CDR2 SNEGSKA (reference sequence). This CDR3 comprises 14 residues.